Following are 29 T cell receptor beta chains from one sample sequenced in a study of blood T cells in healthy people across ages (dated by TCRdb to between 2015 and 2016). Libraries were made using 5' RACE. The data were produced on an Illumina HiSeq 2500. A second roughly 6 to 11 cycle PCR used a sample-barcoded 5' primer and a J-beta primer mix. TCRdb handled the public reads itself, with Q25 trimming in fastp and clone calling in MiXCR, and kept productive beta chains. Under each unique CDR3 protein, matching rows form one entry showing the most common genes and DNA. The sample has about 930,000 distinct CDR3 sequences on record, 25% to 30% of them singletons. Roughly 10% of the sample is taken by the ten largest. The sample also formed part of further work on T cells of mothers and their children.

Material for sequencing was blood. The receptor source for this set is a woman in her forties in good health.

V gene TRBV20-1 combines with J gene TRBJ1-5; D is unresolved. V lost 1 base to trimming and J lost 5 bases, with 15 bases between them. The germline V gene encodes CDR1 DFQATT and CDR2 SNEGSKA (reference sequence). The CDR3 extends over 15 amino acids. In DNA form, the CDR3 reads TGCAGTGCTAGAGCCGTAACGGGATTTGATCAGCCCCAGCATTTT. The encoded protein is CSARAVTGFDQPQHF.

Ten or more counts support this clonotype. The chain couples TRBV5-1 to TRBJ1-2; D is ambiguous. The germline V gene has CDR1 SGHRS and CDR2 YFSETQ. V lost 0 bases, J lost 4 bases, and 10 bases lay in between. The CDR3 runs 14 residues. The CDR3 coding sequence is TGCGCCAGCAGCTTGGAACAGCCCAGCTATGGCTACACCTTC. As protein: CASSLEQPSYGYTF.

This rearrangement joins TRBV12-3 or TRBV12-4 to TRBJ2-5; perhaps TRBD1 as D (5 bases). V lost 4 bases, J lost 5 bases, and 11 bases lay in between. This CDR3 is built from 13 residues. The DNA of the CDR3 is TGTGCCAGCAGTTACGGACATCGGGAGACCCAGTACTTC. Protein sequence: CASSYGHRETQYF.

The CDR3 coding sequence is TGCAGTGTAGGGGGAGGGGTTTTAGCTTTCTTT. Translating it yields CSVGGGVLAFF. The rearrangement joins TRBV20-1 to TRBJ1-1; weak D call: TRBD1 (6 bases). CDR3 size: 11 residues. V was clipped by 7 bases and J by 10 bases, with 16 bases between them. Germline-derived CDR1 and CDR2 are DFQATT and SNEGSKA (reference sequence).

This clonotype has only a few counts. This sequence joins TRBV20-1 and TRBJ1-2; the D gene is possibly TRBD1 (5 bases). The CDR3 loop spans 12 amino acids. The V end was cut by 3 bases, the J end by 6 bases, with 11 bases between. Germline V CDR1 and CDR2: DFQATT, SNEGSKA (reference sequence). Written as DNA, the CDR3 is TGCAGTGCTAGCGGGACCAGGGATGGCTACACCTTC. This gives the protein CSASGTRDGYTF.

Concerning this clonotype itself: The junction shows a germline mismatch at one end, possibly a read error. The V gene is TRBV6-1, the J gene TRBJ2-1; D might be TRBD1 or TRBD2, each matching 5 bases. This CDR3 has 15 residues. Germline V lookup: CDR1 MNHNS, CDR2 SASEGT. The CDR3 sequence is CASSEVGDGYSEQFF. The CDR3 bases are TGTGCCAGCAGTGAAGTAGGGGACGGATACAGTGAGCAGTTCTTC.

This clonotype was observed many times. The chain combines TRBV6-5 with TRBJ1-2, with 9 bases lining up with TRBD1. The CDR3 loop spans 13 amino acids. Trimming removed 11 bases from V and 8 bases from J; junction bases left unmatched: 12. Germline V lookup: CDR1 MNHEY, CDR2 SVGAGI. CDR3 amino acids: CAGGRDRASGYTF. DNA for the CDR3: TGTGCCGGCGGACGGGACAGGGCGAGCGGCTACACCTTC.

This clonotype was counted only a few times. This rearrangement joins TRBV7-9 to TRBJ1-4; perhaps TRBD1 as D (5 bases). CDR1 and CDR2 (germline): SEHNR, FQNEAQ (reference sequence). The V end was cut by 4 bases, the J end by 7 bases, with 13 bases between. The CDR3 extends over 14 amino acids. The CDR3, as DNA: TGTGCCAGCAGCTATCCAGGGTTCCCTGAAAAACTGTTTTTT. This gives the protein CASSYPGFPEKLFF.

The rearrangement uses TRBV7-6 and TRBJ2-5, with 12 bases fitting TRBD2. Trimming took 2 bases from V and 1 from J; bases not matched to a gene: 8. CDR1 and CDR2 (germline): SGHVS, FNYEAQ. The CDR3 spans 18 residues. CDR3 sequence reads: CASSLFASGGVPQETQYF. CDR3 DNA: TGTGCCAGCAGCTTATTCGCTAGCGGGGGGGTCCCCCAAGAGACCCAGTACTTC.

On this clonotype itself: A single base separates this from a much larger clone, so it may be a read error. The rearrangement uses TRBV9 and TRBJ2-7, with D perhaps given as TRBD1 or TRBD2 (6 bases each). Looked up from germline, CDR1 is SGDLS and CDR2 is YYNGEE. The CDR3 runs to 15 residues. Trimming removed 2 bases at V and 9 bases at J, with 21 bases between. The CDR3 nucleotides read TGTGCCAGCAGCGTTACCGAGGTCTACGGGGGCGGGCAGTACTTC. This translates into CASSVTEVYGGGQYF.

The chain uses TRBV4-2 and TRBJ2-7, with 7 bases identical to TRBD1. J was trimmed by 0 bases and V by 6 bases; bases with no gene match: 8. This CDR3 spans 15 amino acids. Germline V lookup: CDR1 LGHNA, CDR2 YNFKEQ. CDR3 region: CASRRQGPFSYEQYF. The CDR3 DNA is TGTGCCAGCAGGCGACAGGGCCCATTCTCCTACGAGCAGTACTTC.

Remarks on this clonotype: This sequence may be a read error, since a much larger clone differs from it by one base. In nucleotides, the CDR3 is TGTGCCAGCAGTTCCCACATGGAGGCAAAGCAGTACTTC. The encoded protein is CASSSHMEAKQYF. The rearrangement links TRBV12-3 or TRBV12-4 to TRBJ2-7; TRBD2 might be the D (5 bases). V lost 4 bases to trimming and J lost 8 bases, with 15 bases between them. There are 13 residues in the CDR3.

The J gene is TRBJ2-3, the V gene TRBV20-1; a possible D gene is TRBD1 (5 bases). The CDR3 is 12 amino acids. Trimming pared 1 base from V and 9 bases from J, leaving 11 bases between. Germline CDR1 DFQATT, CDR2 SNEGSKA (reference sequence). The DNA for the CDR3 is TGCAGTGCTAGAGGGACAAACCCCACGCAGTATTTT. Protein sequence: CSARGTNPTQYF.

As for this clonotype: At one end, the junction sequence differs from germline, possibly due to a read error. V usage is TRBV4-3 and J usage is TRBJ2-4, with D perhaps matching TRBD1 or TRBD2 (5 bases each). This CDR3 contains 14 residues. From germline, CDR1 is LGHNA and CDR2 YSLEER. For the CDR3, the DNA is TGCGCCGGCAGCCAGGATGGGGGATCGGTAGAGCAGTACTTC. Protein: CAGSQDGGSVEQYF.

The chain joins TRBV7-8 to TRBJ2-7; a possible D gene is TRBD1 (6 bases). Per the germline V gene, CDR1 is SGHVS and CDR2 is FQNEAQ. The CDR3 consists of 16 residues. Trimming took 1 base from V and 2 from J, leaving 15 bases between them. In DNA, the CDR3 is TGTGCCAGCAGCTTAGTGGGGACAACAAAACCCTACGAGCAGTACTTC. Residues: CASSLVGTTKPYEQYF.

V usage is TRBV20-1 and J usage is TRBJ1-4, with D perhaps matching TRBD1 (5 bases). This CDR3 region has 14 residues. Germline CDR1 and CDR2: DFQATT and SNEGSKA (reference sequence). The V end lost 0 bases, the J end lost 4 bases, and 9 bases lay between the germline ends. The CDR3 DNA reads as TGCAGTGCTAGAGAACAGGAGTATAATGAAAAACTGTTTTTT. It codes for CSAREQEYNEKLFF.

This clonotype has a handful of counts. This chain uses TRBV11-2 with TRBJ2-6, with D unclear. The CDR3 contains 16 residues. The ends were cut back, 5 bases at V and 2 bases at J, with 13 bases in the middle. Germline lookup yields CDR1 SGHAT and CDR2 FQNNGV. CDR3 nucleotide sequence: TGTGCCAGCAGCCAAGATCGGTGGGCTGGGGCCAACGTCCTGACTTTC. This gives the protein CASSQDRWAGANVLTF. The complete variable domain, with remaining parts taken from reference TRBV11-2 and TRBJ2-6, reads EAGVAQSPRYKIIEKRQSVAFWCNPISGHATLYWYQQILGQGPKLLIQFQNNGVVDDSQLPKDRFSAERLKGVDSTLKIQPAKLEDSAVYLCASSQDRWAGANVLTFGAGSRLTVL.

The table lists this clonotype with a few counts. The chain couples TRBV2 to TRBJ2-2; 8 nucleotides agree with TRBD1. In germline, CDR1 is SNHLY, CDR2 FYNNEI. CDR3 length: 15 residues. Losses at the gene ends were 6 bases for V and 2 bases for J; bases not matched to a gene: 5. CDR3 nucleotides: TGTGCCAGCAGGGCAGGGGGCGTCAACACCGGGGAGCTGTTTTTT. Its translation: CASRAGGVNTGELFF. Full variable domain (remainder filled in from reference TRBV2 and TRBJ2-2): EPEVTQTPSHQVTQMGQEVILRCVPISNHLYFYWYRQILGQKVEFLVSFYNNEISEKSEIFDDQFSVERPDGSNFTLKIRSTKLEDSAMYFCASRAGGVNTGELFFGEGSRLTVL.

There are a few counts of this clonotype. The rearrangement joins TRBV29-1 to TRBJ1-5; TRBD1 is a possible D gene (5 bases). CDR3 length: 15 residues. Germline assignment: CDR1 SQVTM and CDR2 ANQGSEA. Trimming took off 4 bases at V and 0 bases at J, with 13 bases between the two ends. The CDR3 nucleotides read TGCAGCGTTGGGCGGCAGGGTAATAGCAATCAGCCCCAGCATTTT. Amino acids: CSVGRQGNSNQPQHF.

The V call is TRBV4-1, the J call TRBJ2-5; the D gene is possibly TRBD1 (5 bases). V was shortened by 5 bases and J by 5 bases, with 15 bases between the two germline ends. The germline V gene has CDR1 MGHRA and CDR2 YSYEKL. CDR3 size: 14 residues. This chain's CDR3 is CASSDITRAETQYF. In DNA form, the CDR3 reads TGCGCCAGCAGCGACATAACCAGGGCGGAGACCCAGTACTTC.

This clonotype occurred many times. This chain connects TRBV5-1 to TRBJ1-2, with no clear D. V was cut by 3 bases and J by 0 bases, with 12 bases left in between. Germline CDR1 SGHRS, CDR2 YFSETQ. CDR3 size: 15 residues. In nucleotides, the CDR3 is TGCGCCAGCAGCTCGCCAGAGAGACCTAACTATGGCTACACCTTC. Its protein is CASSSPERPNYGYTF.

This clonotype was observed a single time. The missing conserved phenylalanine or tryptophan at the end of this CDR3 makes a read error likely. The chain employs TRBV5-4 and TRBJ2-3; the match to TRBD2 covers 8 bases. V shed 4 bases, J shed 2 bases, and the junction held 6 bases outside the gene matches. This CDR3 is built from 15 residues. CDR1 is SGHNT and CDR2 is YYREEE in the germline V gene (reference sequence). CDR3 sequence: CASSPGGVLTDTQYL. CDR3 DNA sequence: TGTGCCAGCAGCCCGGGGGGGGTTCTCACAGATACGCAGTATCTT.

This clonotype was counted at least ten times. CDR3 region: CASRVQGVSYNEQFF. The CDR3 nucleotides are TGTGCCAGCAGGGTACAGGGAGTCTCCTACAATGAGCAGTTCTTC. The chain has TRBV6-1 and TRBJ2-1; TRBD1 might be the D (6 bases). Germline assignment: CDR1 MNHNS and CDR2 SASEGT. The CDR3 is 15 amino acids. V was trimmed by 6 bases and J by 0 bases, leaving 12 bases between them.

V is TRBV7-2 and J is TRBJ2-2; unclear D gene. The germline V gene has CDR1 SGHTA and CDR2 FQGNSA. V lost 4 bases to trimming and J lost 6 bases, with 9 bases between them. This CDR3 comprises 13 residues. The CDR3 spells CASSWDLAGELFF. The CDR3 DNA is TGTGCCAGCAGCTGGGATTTGGCCGGGGAGCTGTTTTTT.

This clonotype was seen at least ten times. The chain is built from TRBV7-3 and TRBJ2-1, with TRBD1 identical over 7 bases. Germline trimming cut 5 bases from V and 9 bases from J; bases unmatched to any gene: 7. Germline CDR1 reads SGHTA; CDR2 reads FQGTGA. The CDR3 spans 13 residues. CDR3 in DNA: TGTGCCAGCAGCCTTACAGGGGTAGGTGAGCAGTTCTTC. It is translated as CASSLTGVGEQFF.

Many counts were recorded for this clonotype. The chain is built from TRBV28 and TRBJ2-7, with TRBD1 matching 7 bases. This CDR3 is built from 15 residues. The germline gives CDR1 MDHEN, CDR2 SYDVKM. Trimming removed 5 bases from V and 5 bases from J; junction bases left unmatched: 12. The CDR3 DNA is TGTGCCAGCAGTCCCGGGACAGCTAGAGTCCACGAGCAGTACTTC. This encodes CASSPGTARVHEQYF. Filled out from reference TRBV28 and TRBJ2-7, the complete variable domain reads DVKVTQSSRYLVKRTGEKVFLECVQDMDHENMFWYRQDPGLGLRLIYFSYDVKMKEKGDIPEGYSVSREKKERFSLILESASTNQTSMYLCASSPGTARVHEQYFGPGTRLTVT.

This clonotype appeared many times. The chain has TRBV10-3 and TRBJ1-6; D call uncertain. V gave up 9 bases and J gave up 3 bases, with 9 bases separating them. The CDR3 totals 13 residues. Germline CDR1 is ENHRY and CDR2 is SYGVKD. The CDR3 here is CAIQMGYNSPLHF. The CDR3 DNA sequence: TGTGCCATACAAATGGGCTATAATTCACCCCTCCACTTT.

Here the CDR3 DNA reads TGTGCCAGCAGCCGTGCCGGGACAGGGGGCAATCAGCCCCAGCATTTT. Residues: CASSRAGTGGNQPQHF. The genes are TRBV14 and TRBJ1-5; 10 positions match TRBD1. Germline V lookup: CDR1 SGHDN, CDR2 FVKESK. The CDR3 runs to 16 residues. With V trimmed by 4 bases and J by 2 bases, 5 bases remained unmatched.

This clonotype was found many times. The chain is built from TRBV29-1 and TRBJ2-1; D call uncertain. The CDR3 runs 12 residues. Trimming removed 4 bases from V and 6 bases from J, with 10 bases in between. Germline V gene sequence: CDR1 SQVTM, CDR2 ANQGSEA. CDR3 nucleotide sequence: TGCAGCGTTGTTGTATCTTCCAATGAGCAGTTCTTC. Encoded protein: CSVVVSSNEQFF.